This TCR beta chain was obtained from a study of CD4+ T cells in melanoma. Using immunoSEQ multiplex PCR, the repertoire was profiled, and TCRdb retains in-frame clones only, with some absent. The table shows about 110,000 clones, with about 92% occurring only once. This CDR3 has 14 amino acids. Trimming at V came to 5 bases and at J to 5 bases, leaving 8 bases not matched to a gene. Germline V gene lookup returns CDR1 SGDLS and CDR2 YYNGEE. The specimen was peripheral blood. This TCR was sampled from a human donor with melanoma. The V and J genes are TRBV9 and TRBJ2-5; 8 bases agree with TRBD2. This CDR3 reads CASSRGGGYETQYF. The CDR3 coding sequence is TGTGCCAGCAGTCGGGGGGGAGGGTACGAGACCCAGTACTTC. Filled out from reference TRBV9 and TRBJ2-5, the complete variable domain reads DSGVTQTPKHLITATGQRVTLRCSPRSGDLSVYWYQQSLDQGLQFLIQYYNGEERAKGNILERFSAQQFPDLHSELNLSSLELGDSALYFCASSRGGGYETQYFGPGTRLLVL.